The clone carrying this TCR beta chain was seen repeatedly, ten times or more. Antigen: not known. TCRdb reprocessed the RT-PCR reads with MiXCR, giving one entry per CDR3 protein. The sample records 800,000 or so distinct CDR3 sequences, approximately 22% being singletons. This CDR3 is 13 amino acids long. Deletions cut 6 bases from V and 1 base from J, with 9 bases between. The data derive from a study of response to subunit inactivated influenza vaccine. Points from the study as a whole: Each seasonal influenza vaccination recruits few new T cells, the authors suggested.

The genes are TRBV12-3 or TRBV12-4 and TRBJ2-5; possible D gene TRBD2, 5 bases. This receptor was identified in a man aged 50 or older who received an inactivated influenza vaccine. The sequencing used PBMCs from blood, collected about 5 days after vaccination. CDR3: CASSRGSQETQYF. CDR3 DNA sequence: TGTGCCAGCAGCCGAGGGTCCCAAGAGACCCAGTACTTC.